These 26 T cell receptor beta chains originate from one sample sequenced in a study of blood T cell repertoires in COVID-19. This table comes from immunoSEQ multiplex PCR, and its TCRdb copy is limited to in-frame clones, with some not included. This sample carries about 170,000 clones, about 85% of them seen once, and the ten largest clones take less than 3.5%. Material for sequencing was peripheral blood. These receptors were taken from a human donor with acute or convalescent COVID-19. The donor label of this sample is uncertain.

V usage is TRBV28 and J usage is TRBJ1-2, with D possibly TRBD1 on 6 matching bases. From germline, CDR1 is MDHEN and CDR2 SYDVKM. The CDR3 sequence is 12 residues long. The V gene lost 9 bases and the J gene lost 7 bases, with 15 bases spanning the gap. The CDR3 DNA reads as TGTGCCAGTAGGGGGGGACCGGGTGGCTACACCTTC. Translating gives CASRGGPGGYTF.

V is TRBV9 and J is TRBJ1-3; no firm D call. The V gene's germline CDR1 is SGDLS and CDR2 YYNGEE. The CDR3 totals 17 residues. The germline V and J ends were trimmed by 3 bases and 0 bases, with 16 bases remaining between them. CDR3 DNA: TGTGCCAGCAGCGAAGAAGCGGGATCCCACTCTGGAAACACCATATATTTT. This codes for CASSEEAGSHSGNTIYF.

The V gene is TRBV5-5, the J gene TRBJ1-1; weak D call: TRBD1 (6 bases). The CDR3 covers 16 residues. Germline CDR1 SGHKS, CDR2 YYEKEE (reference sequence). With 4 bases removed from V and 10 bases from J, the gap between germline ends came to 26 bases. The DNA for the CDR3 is TGTGCCAGCAGCCATGCAACGCCGGGACAAAAAGGGAGAGCTTTCTTT. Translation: CASSHATPGQKGRAFF.

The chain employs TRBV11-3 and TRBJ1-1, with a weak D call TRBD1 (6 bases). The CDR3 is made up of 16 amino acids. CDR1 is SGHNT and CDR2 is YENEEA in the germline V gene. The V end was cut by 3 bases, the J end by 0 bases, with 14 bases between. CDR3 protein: CASSFSGAPMNTEAFF. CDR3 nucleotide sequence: TGTGCCAGCAGCTTCTCAGGGGCCCCCATGAACACTGAAGCTTTCTTT.

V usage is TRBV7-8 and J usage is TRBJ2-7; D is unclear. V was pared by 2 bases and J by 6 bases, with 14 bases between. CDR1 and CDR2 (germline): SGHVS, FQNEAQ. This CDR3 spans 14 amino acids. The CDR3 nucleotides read TGTGCCAGCAGCTTAACGGGTCGAGGTCGCGAGCAGTACTTC. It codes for CASSLTGRGREQYF.

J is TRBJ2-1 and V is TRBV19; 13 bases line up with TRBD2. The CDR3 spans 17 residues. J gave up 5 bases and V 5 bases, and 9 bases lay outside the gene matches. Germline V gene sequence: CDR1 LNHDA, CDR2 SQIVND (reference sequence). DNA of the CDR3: TGTGCCAGTAGTCCGTGGACTAGCGGGGGAATACACAATGAGCAGTTCTTC. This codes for CASSPWTSGGIHNEQFF.

The CDR3: CAWSASGSLNEKLFF. DNA of the CDR3: TGTGCCTGGAGTGCGTCAGGTTCCCTTAATGAAAAACTGTTTTTT. The genes are TRBV30 and TRBJ1-4; D not certain. This CDR3 is 15 amino acids long. Trimming stripped 1 base from V and 4 bases from J, with 13 bases between. Germline V gene lookup returns CDR1 GTSNPN and CDR2 SVGIG (reference sequence).

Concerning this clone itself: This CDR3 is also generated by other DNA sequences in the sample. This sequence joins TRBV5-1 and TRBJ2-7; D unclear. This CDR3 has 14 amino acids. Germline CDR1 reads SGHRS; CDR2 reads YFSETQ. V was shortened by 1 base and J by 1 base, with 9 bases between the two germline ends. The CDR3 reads CASSLTESSYEQYF. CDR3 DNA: TGCGCCAGCAGCTTGACAGAATCTTCCTACGAGCAGTACTTC.

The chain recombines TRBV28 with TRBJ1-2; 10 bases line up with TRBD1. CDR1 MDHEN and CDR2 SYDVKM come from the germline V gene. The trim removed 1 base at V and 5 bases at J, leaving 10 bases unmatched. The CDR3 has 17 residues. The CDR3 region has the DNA TGTGCCAGCAGTTTATCGGTCGGGACAGGGGAGGCGTATGGCTACACCTTC. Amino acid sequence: CASSLSVGTGEAYGYTF.

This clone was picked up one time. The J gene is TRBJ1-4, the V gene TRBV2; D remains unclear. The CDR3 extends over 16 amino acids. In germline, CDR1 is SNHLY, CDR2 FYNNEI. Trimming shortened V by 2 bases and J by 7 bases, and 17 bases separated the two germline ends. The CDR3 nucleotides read TGTGCCAGCAGTGAACGCCGCGGAGTTTCTGGTGAAAAACTGTTTTTT. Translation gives CASSERRGVSGEKLFF.

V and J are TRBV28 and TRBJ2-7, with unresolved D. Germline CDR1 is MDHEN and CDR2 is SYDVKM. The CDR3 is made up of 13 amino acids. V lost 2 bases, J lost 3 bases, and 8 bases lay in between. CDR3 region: CASSLGQDYEQYF. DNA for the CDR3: TGTGCCAGCAGTTTAGGGCAGGACTACGAGCAGTACTTC.

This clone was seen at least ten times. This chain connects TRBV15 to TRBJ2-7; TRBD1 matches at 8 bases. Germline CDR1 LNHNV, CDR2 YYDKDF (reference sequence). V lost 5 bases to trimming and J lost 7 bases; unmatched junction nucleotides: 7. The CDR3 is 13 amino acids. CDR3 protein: CATSGRGPGEQYF. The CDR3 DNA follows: TGTGCCACCAGCGGCAGGGGGCCAGGGGAGCAGTACTTC.

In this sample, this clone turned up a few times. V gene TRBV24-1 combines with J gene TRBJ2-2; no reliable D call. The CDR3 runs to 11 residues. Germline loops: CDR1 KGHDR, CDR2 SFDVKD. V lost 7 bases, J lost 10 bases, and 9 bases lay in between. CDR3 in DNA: TGTGCCACCAGCGCCCGAGCGGAGCTGTTTTTT. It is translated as CATSARAELFF.

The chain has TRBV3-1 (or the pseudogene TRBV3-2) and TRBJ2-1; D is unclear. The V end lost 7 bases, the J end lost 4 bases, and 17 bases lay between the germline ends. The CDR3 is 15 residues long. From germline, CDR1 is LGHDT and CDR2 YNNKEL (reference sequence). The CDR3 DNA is TGTGCCAGCAAAATGGGCGTCCTGTCGTACAATGAGCAGTTCTTC. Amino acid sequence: CASKMGVLSYNEQFF.

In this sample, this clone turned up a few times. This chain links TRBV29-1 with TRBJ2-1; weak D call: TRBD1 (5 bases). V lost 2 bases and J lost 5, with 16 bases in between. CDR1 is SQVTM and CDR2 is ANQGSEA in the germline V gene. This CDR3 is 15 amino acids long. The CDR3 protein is CSVELWPGSNNEQFF. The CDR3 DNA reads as TGCAGCGTTGAACTTTGGCCAGGGTCTAACAATGAGCAGTTCTTC.

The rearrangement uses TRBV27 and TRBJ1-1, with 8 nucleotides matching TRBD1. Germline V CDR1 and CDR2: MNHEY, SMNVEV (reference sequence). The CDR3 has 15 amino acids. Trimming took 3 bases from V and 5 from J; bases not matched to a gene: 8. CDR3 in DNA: TGTGCCAGCAGTTTCGATGGACAGGGAGGGACTGAAGCTTTCTTT. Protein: CASSFDGQGGTEAFF.

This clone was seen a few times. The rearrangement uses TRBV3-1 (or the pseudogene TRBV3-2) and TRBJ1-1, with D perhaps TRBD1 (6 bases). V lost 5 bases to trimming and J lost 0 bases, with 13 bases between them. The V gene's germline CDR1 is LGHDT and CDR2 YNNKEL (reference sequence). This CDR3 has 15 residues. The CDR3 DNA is TGTGCCAGCAGCACCTACAGGGATATGAACACTGAAGCTTTCTTT. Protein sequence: CASSTYRDMNTEAFF.

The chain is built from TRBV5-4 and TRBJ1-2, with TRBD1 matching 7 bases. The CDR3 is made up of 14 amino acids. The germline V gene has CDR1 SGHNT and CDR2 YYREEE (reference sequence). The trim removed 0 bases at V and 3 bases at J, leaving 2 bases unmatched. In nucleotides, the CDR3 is TGTGCCAGCAGCTTGGCGACAGGGTACTATGGCTACACCTTC. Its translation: CASSLATGYYGYTF.

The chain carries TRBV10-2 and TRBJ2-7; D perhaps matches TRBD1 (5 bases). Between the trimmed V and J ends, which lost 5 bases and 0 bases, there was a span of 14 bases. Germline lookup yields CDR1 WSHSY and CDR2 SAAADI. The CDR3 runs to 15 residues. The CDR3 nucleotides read TGCGCCAGCAGTCGGCCGAGACAGTCCTCCTACGAGCAGTACTTC. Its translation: CASSRPRQSSYEQYF.

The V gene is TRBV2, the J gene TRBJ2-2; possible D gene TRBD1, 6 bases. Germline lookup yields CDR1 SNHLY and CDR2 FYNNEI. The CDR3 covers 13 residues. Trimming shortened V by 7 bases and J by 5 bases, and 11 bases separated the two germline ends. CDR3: CASNQGRTGELFF. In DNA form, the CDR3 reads TGTGCCAGCAATCAGGGGCGAACCGGGGAGCTGTTTTTT.

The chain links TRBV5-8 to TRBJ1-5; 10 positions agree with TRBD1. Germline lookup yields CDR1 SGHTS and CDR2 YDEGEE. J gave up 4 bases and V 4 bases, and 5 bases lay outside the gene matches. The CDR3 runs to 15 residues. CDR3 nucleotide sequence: TGTGCCAGCAGCCTGTTGGGACAGGGGAATCAGCCCCAGCATTTT. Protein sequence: CASSLLGQGNQPQHF. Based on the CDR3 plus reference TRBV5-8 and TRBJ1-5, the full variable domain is EAGVTQSPTHLIKTRGQQATLRCSPISGHTSVYWYQQALGLGLQFLLWYDEGEERNRGNFPPRFSGRQFPNYSSELNVNALELEDSALYLCASSLLGQGNQPQHFGDGTRLSIL.

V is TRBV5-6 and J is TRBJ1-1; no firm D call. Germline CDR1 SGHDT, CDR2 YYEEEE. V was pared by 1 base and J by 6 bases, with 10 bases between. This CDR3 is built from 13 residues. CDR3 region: CASSLLSRAEAFF. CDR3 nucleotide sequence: TGTGCCAGCAGCTTGCTTTCTCGGGCTGAAGCTTTCTTT.

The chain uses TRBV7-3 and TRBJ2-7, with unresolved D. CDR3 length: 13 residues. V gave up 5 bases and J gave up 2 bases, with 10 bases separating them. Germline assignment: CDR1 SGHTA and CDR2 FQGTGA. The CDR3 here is CASSPGPTYEQYF. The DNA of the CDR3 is TGTGCCAGCAGCCCCGGTCCGACCTACGAGCAGTACTTC.

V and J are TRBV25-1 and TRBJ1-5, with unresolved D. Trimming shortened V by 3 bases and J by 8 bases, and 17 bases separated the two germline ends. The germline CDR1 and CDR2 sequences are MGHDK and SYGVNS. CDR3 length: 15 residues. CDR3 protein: CASSDPREGGEPQHF. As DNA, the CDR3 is TGTGCCAGCAGTGACCCCCGTGAGGGCGGGGAGCCCCAGCATTTT.

CDR3 DNA sequence: TGTGCCAGCAAAGCACAGGGAAGAGTAAATGGAAATGAGCAGTTCTTC. Its translation is CASKAQGRVNGNEQFF. The chain is built from TRBV2 and TRBJ2-1; D might be TRBD1 (6 bases). The CDR3 is made up of 16 amino acids. The V end lost 7 bases, the J end lost 7 bases, and 23 bases lay between the germline ends. CDR1 is SNHLY and CDR2 is FYNNEI in the germline V gene.

CDR3 residues: CASSGAGRLSYEQYF. As DNA, the CDR3 is TGTGCCAGCAGTGGAGCGGGGCGGCTTAGCTACGAGCAGTACTTC. V gene TRBV2 combines with J gene TRBJ2-7, with 7 bases fitting TRBD2. Germline V lookup: CDR1 SNHLY, CDR2 FYNNEI. V shed 4 bases and J 3 bases; nucleotides not matched to a gene: 9. This CDR3 region has 15 residues.